A selection of T cell receptor beta chains follows, all from one sample in a study of a mutant IDH1 vaccine in newly diagnosed glioma. TCRdb's copy holds only in-frame clones and misses some; the assay was immunoSEQ multiplex PCR. The data hold 100,000 to 150,000 clones, with about 82% observed a single time. Their antigen targets remain unknown. The material sequenced was PBMCs, taken from a glioma patient whose treatment included an IDH1 peptide vaccine. These receptors were obtained from a man aged 40-50 years with glioma. CDR3s include the opening cysteine and the closing phenylalanine or tryptophan. The D gene is left open where the match is weak. Clone size, where shown, is once, few, many, or a class for clones that have expanded.

V,size,D,J,CDR3,DNA
TRBV7-9,-,TRBD1,TRBJ1-1,CASLSGTVNTEAFF,TGTGCCAGCCTTTCCGGGACAGTGAACACTGAAGCTTTCTTT
TRBV7-2,-,-,TRBJ2-3,CASSLAAGDGTDTQYF,TGTGCCAGCAGCTTAGCGGCAGGGGACGGCACAGATACGCAGTATTTT
TRBV25-1,-,-,TRBJ1-5,CASQGPGQPQHF,TGTGCCAGTCAGGGACCAGGTCAGCCCCAGCATTTT
TRBV7-2,-,-,TRBJ2-2,CASSPTGASGELFF,TGTGCCAGCAGCCCGACGGGGGCTTCCGGGGAGCTGTTTTTT
TRBV18,-,-,TRBJ1-3,CASSPPGTSGNTIYF,TGTGCCAGCTCACCACCGGGGACCTCTGGAAACACCATATATTTT
TRBV7-2,-,-,TRBJ2-3,CASSPDRTDTQYF,TGTGCCAGCAGCCCAGACAGGACAGATACGCAGTATTTT
TRBV6-1,-,-,TRBJ1-5,CASSEVQNQPQHF,TGTGCCAGCAGTGAAGTACAGAATCAGCCCCAGCATTTT
TRBV5-1,-,TRBD1,TRBJ1-4,CASSLGQGATEKLFF,TGCGCCAGCAGCTTGGGACAGGGGGCGACTGAAAAACTGTTTTTT
TRBV7-6,-,-,TRBJ2-1,CASSLSRSYNEQFF,TGTGCCAGCAGCTTATCTCGCAGCTACAATGAGCAGTTCTTC
TRBV5-6,-,-,TRBJ2-7,CASSLGLNSYEQYF,TGTGCCAGCAGCTTGGGACTGAACTCCTACGAGCAGTACTTC
TRBV7-9,-,TRBD2,TRBJ2-2,CASSFLAATGELFF,TGTGCCAGCAGCTTCCTAGCGGCCACCGGGGAGCTGTTTTTT
TRBV6-5,-,-,TRBJ2-7,CASRRGNYEQYF,TGTGCCAGCAGGAGAGGGAACTACGAGCAGTACTTC
TRBV2,-,-,TRBJ1-5,CASSEEMGNQPQHF,TGTGCCAGCAGTGAAGAAATGGGTAATCAGCCCCAGCATTTT
TRBV18,-,TRBD1,TRBJ2-6,CASSPQNRGLGANVLTF,TGTGCCAGCTCACCACAAAACAGGGGGCTCGGGGCCAACGTCCTGACTTTC
TRBV25-1,-,-,TRBJ1-1,CASSEYILWAPGGTEAFF,TGTGCCAGCAGTGAATATATTCTCTGGGCGCCCGGGGGCACTGAAGCTTTCTTT
TRBV25-1,-,-,TRBJ1-2,CASKRANYGYTF,TGTGCCAGCAAAAGAGCTAACTATGGCTACACCTTC
TRBV7-2,medium-sized,-,TRBJ2-1,CASSFSKSYNEQFF,TGTGCCAGCAGCTTTAGTAAATCCTACAATGAGCAGTTCTTC
TRBV19,once,TRBD2,TRBJ2-7,CASSISSGNSYEQYF,TGTGCCAGTAGTATCTCTAGCGGGAACTCCTACGAGCAGTACTTC
TRBV11-2,-,-,TRBJ2-1,CASSITPEQFF,TGTGCCAGCAGTATAACGCCTGAGCAGTTCTTC
TRBV21-1,-,-,TRBJ2-1,CASSKFQFWTSGRDNEQFF,TGTGCCAGCAGCAAATTTCAATTTTGGACTAGCGGGAGGGACAATGAGCAGTTCTTC
TRBV25-1,-,TRBD2,TRBJ2-1,CASSDMRLAAYNEQFF,TGTGCCAGCAGTGACATGCGCCTAGCGGCCTACAATGAGCAGTTCTTC
TRBV10-1,-,TRBD2,TRBJ2-3,CASSPSGATDTQYF,TGCGCCAGCAGTCCCAGCGGGGCCACAGATACGCAGTATTTT